The present TCR beta chain was sequenced within a study of T-cell reconstitution after alpha-beta-depleted transplantation in children. Study-level results: Reportedly, roughly two months post-transplant, alpha-beta T cells arose from several hundred expanded graft clones. T-cell numbers and diversity, one year after transplant, stemmed largely from T cells that were newly produced.

With regard to this clonotype: Its antigen is not known. This may be a read error, as it is one base from a much larger clone.

Molecular barcoding with unique molecular identifiers was used for the TCRbeta library. TCRdb re-analysed the PCR reads in MiXCR, keeping a single row per CDR3 protein. The sample records about 900,000 distinct CDR3 sequences, around 30% being singletons. CDR3 length equals 11 residues. Trimming removed 6 bases at V and 5 bases at J, with 6 bases between. This TCR derives from a boy under three years old who had a stem cell transplant for SCID, so the T cells may come from the graft donor. This sequence joins TRBV12-3 or TRBV12-4 and TRBJ2-3; D is unclear. Material: PBMCs, mostly from graft donor cells, obtained 360 days after TCRalphabeta/CD19-depleted stem cell transplant. CDR3: CASRSGDTQYF. The DNA of the CDR3 is TGTGCCAGCAGGTCAGGAGATACGCAGTATTTT.